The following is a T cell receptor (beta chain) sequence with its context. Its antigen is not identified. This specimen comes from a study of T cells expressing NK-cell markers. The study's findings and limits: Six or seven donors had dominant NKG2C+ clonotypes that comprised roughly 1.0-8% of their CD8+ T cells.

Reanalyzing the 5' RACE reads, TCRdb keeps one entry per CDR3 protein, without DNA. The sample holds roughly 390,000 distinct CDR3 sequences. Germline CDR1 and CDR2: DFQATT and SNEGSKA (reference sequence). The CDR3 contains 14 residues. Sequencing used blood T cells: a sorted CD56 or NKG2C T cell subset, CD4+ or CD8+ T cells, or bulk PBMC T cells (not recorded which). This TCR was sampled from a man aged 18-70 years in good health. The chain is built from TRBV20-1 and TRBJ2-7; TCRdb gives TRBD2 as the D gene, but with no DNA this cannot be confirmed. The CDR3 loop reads CSARSGGALAEQYF.